This T cell receptor beta chain was sequenced during a study of patients and donors after allogeneic stem cell transplantation. Germline loops: CDR1 MNHEY, CDR2 SMNVEV (reference sequence). V was shortened by 1 base and J by 1 base, with 5 bases between the two germline ends. The CDR3 is 15 residues long. TCRdb passed the RT-PCR reads through MiXCR, listing each CDR3 protein once. The repertoire includes roughly 960,000 distinct CDR3 sequences, over 15% of them detected once, and under 6.5% sits in the top ten. This receptor was taken from a human donor who was either an allogeneic HSCT recipient or a stem cell or donor lymphocyte infusion donor (not recorded which). It is not recorded whose cells these are; they may come from a transplant donor. V is TRBV27 and J is TRBJ2-6, with D unresolved. The specimen sequenced was blood, either unsorted or a sorted T cell fraction (not recorded which). The DNA for the CDR3 is TGTGCCAGCAGTTTATGGGTATCTGGGGCCAACGTCCTGACTTTC. As protein: CASSLWVSGANVLTF.